What follows describes a single T cell receptor (beta chain). Its antigen is not known. Each donor gave 9.5 to 10 milliliters of peripheral blood. Primed by a sample-barcoded 5' primer and a J-beta primer mix, a second PCR proceeded for roughly 7 to 11 cycles. The study obtained at least 2.5 million CDR3-containing paired-end reads from every sample. Via MiXCR, TCRdb re-called the 5' RACE reads, giving one row per CDR3 protein. The table lists approximately 770,000 distinct CDR3 sequences, roughly 50% of them singletons. The sample is drawn from a study of blood T cells in healthy people across ages. Study-level points and caveats: Shifts in expanded clonotypes may have been confounded by donor CMV status, which was unknown. There was a strong correlation between TCR beta diversity and naive T cell percentage.

V was shortened by 3 bases and J by 9 bases, with 11 bases between the two germline ends. This CDR3 is built from 12 residues. The germline CDR1 and CDR2 sequences are MDHEN and SYDVKM. The sample consisted of blood. The V and J genes are TRBV28 and TRBJ1-2; D is uncertain. This sequence was found in a man under 40 in good health. The CDR3 sequence is CASSLKGFSYTF. In nucleotides, the CDR3 is TGTGCCAGCAGTTTGAAAGGTTTTAGCTACACCTTC.